This T cell receptor (beta chain) originates from a study of shared clonotypes between healthy human individuals. At the level of the study: Those who served as donors were a couple of women and a few men between the ages of 18 and 49.

Regarding this clone: Its cognate antigen is unknown.

A split of CD4+ cells into CD45RA+ naive and CD45RA-negative memory subsets was performed. Whole-study results and caveats: The sole specimen, blood, was sampled, and tissue repertoires likely differ.

Measured with immunoSEQ multiplex PCR; TCRdb has only the in-frame clones, and not every one. The data hold 2 million to 3 million clones, with 93% observed a single time. Germline CDR1 reads MNHNS; CDR2 reads SASEGT. CDR3 length equals 12 residues. V dropped 1 base and J dropped 6 bases, with 7 bases sitting between them. The J gene is TRBJ2-7, the V gene TRBV6-1, with D unclear. The source material was naive CD4+ T cells from PBMCs. Sample subset: CD45RA+ positively selected. The source of this sequence is a man aged 18 to 35 in good health. Some clones in this sample may be carry-over from other donors' samples. CDR3 residues: CASSEVGREQYF. In DNA, the CDR3 is TGTGCCAGCAGTGAAGTAGGTCGCGAGCAGTACTTC.